This is a list of T cell receptor beta chains from one sample in a study of blood T cell repertoires in COVID-19. The repertoire was sequenced with immunoSEQ multiplex PCR; TCRdb's copy has only in-frame clones and lacks some. The repertoire holds 150,000 to 200,000 clones, with 77% as singletons. Specimen: peripheral blood. The receptors originated from a man between 65 and 85 years old with acute or convalescent COVID-19. Both conserved end residues are part of each CDR3. The D gene is left open where the match is weak. Where a row states a size, it is once, few, many or the class of an expanded clone; other rows omit it.

cdr3_aa | cdr3_nt | j_call | d_call | clone_size | v_call
CASSLLEGTEAFF | TGCGCCAGCAGTCTTTTGGAGGGAACTGAAGCTTTCTTT | TRBJ1-1 | NA | NA | TRBV4-1
CASSRGARNNEQFF | TGTGCCAGTAGTCGGGGGGCGCGGAACAATGAGCAGTTCTTC | TRBJ2-1 | NA | NA | TRBV19
CATSTTGGRDEQYF | TGTGCCACCAGTACGACAGGGGGCAGGGACGAGCAGTACTTC | TRBJ2-7 | TRBD1 | NA | TRBV24-1
CASSRQGAVGYTF | TGTGCCAGCAGCCGACAGGGGGCTGTGGGCTACACCTTC | TRBJ1-2 | TRBD1 | NA | TRBV11-1
CASSLNRINGYTF | TGTGCCAGCAGTTTAAACAGAATAAATGGCTACACCTTC | TRBJ1-2 | NA | NA | TRBV27
CASSSTDSPEAFF | TGTGCCAGCAGCTCGACGGACAGTCCTGAAGCTTTCTTT | TRBJ1-1 | NA | NA | TRBV5-6
CASSVGLGNTIYF | TGTGCCAGCAGCGTGGGACTTGGAAACACCATATATTTT | TRBJ1-3 | NA | NA | TRBV7-8
CASSQDGQGTDTQYF | TGTGCCAGCAGCCAAGACGGACAGGGAACAGATACGCAGTATTTT | TRBJ2-3 | TRBD1 | NA | TRBV4-2
CASFFRTRQAYEKLFF | TGTGCCAGCTTCTTTCGGACTAGACAGGCATATGAAAAACTGTTTTTT | TRBJ1-4 | NA | NA | TRBV5-4
CASSQLGLAGGPVEQFF | TGCGCCAGCAGCCAATTGGGACTAGCGGGAGGGCCGGTTGAGCAGTTCTTC | TRBJ2-1 | TRBD2 | NA | TRBV4-3
CATSSPRGSANEKLFF | TGTGCCACCAGCAGTCCCAGGGGGTCGGCTAATGAAAAACTGTTTTTT | TRBJ1-4 | TRBD1 | NA | TRBV15
CASNWDRVNTGELFF | TGCGCCAGCAACTGGGACAGGGTGAACACCGGGGAGCTGTTTTTT | TRBJ2-2 | TRBD1 | NA | TRBV5-1
CASSREGATYEQYF | TGTGCCAGCAGCAGAGAGGGTGCTACCTACGAGCAGTACTTC | TRBJ2-7 | NA | NA | TRBV21-1
CASSWGDSSRGELFF | TGTGCCAGCAGTTGGGGTGACAGTTCGAGAGGGGAGCTGTTTTTT | TRBJ2-2 | NA | NA | TRBV6-6
CASSLSLAGVVGEQYF | TGCGCCAGCAGCCTCTCTTTGGCGGGAGTCGTCGGCGAGCAGTACTTC | TRBJ2-7 | TRBD2 | NA | TRBV5-1
CASSQEIGDASNQPQHF | TGCGCCAGCAGCCAAGAGATCGGAGACGCAAGCAATCAGCCCCAGCATTTT | TRBJ1-5 | NA | NA | TRBV4-1
CASSPPHLGTYNEQFF | TGTGCCAGCAGCCCACCCCACCTCGGGACCTACAATGAGCAGTTCTTC | TRBJ2-1 | NA | NA | TRBV7-9
CASSSFPGSLYEQYF | TGTGCCAGCAGTTCCTTCCCCGGGAGCCTCTACGAGCAGTACTTC | TRBJ2-7 | NA | NA | TRBV6-5
CASSITGARYEQYF | TGTGCCAGTAGTATAACGGGAGCAAGGTACGAGCAGTACTTC | TRBJ2-7 | NA | NA | TRBV19
CASSGHTTGQPQHF | TGTGCCAGCAGCGGCCACACCACGGGTCAGCCCCAGCATTTT | TRBJ1-5 | NA | once | TRBV6-2/TRBV6-3
CASGLAAGVGTDTQYF | TGTGCTAGTGGGCTAGCCGCGGGGGTCGGCACAGATACGCAGTATTTT | TRBJ2-3 | TRBD2 | NA | TRBV12-5
CASSIPRTAGGEAFF | TGTGCCAGCAGTATCCCGAGAACGGCCGGCGGGGAAGCTTTCTTT | TRBJ1-1 | NA | NA | TRBV11-1
CASSQSPNQPQHF | TGTGCCAGCAGCCAGAGCCCCAATCAGCCCCAGCATTTT | TRBJ1-5 | NA | few | TRBV3-1/TRBV3-2
CASSGGEWETQYF | TGTGCCAGCAGCGGGGGGGAATGGGAGACCCAGTACTTC | TRBJ2-5 | TRBD2 | NA | TRBV12-3/TRBV12-4
CAWSAPPGEQFF | TGTGCCTGGAGTGCACCTCCAGGGGAGCAGTTCTTC | TRBJ2-1 | NA | NA | TRBV30
CASSLDRAPPLHF | TGTGCCAGCAGCCTCGACAGGGCCCCACCCCTCCACTTT | TRBJ1-6 | TRBD1 | NA | TRBV5-4
CASRGLAGQETQYF | TGTGCCAGTAGGGGACTAGCGGGGCAAGAGACCCAGTACTTC | TRBJ2-5 | TRBD2 | once | TRBV19
CASSPPAVGTDTQYF | TGTGCCAGCTCACCACCAGCGGTGGGCACAGATACGCAGTATTTT | TRBJ2-3 | NA | NA | TRBV18
CASRNRGHGYTF | TGTGCCAGCAGGAACAGGGGGCATGGCTACACCTTC | TRBJ1-2 | TRBD1 | NA | TRBV12-3/TRBV12-4
CATQANSGSLADTQYF | TGTGCCACCCAGGCTAATAGCGGGAGTCTTGCAGATACGCAGTATTTT | TRBJ2-3 | TRBD2 | NA | TRBV24-1
CASSKGVTLYEQYF | TGTGCCAGTAGTAAGGGGGTGACCCTTTACGAGCAGTACTTC | TRBJ2-7 | NA | NA | TRBV19
CSARDPSGQYF | TGCAGTGCTAGAGATCCCTCGGGGCAGTACTTC | TRBJ2-5 | NA | NA | TRBV20-1
CASSSGEQGAEAFF | TGCGCCAGCAGCTCCGGCGAACAGGGGGCTGAAGCTTTCTTT | TRBJ1-1 | TRBD1 | once | TRBV5-1
CASTPGQGPYEQYF | TGCGCCAGCACTCCGGGACAGGGCCCCTACGAGCAGTACTTC | TRBJ2-7 | TRBD1 | NA | TRBV10-1
CAWASSVEQFF | TGTGCCTGGGCCTCTAGCGTCGAGCAGTTCTTC | TRBJ2-1 | NA | NA | TRBV30
CASSSQGLNTEAFF | TGTGCCAGCAGTTCACAGGGTTTGAACACTGAAGCTTTCTTT | TRBJ1-1 | NA | once | TRBV28
CASSPRTGSRYSPLHF | TGTGCCAGCAGCCCGCGGACAGGGAGTAGGTATTCACCCCTCCACTTT | TRBJ1-6 | TRBD1 | NA | TRBV7-8
CASSIGLAGQETQYF | TGTGCCAGTAGTATTGGACTAGCGGGCCAAGAGACCCAGTACTTC | TRBJ2-5 | TRBD2 | NA | TRBV19
CASMGTGASYEQYF | TGTGCCAGCATGGGGACAGGGGCTAGCTACGAGCAGTACTTC | TRBJ2-7 | TRBD1 | NA | TRBV6-5
CASRPLSGGDNVQFF | TGTGCCAGCAGGCCTCTGAGCGGGGGAGACAATGTGCAGTTCTTC | TRBJ2-1 | TRBD2 | NA | TRBV14